This T cell receptor beta chain was documented in a study of human T cells and chemical hapten exposure. Background on the study: DPC at 2% was the sensitizing agent, placed on 2 cm by 2 cm of upper inner arm skin. Study results and limitations: Expanded TCRs made up significantly more big CDR3 similarity clusters than controls did.

Time point defined: pre-sensitization, week 0. Treatment here: therapeutic diphenylcyclopropenone sensitization with weekly scalp DPC. Samples of blood were obtained prior to the application of each patch test. In its sample, this clonotype was seen many times. The antigen is not known. Trimming cost V 0 bases and J 3 bases; bases outside gene matches: 5. This CDR3 contains 15 residues. CDR1 is SGHTA, CDR2 FQGNSA, per germline. MiXCR, run by TCRdb on the RACE reads, gives a single entry per CDR3 protein. The sample lists about 120,000 distinct CDR3 sequences, 13% occurring once. The chain has TRBV7-2 and TRBJ2-7; 7 bases align to TRBD1. The TCR comes from a woman aged 18 to 35 with alopecia areata. Some clones in this sample may be carry-over from other donors' samples. This material consisted of whole blood, taken in connection with sensitization to the hapten diphenylcyclopropenone (DPC). CDR3 coding DNA: TGTGCCAGCAGCTTAGCCCCGGGACAGAACTACGAGCAGTACTTC. As protein: CASSLAPGQNYEQYF.